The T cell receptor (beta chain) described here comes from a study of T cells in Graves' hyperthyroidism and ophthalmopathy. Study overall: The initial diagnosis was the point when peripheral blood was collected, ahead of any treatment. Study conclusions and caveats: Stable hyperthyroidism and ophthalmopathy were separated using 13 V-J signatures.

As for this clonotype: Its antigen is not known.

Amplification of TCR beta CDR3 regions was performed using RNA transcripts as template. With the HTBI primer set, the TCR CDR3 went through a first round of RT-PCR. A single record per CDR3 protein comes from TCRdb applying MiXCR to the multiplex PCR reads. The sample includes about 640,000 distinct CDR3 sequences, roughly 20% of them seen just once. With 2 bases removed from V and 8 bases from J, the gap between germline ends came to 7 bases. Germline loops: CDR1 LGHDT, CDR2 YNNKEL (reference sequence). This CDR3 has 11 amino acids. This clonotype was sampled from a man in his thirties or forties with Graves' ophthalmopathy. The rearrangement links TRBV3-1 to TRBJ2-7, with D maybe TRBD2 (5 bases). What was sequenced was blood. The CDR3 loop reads CASSQSGKQYF. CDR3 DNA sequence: TGTGCCAGCAGCCAATCGGGGAAGCAGTACTTC.